The TCR beta chain described here comes from a study of tumor-infiltrating lymphocytes in primary liver carcinoma. RNA and DNA were co-extracted from roughly 20-30 mg of unsorted bulk tissue. Starting from approximately 470 ng of total RNA, TCR beta cDNA was produced with a primer in the constant region. Modified slightly, ARM-PCR produced TCR beta libraries over three nested multiplex PCR rounds. The study ran its first two PCR rounds for approximately 10 cycles each, using TRBV1-TRBV30 forward primers and a C-beta reverse primer. One entry per CDR3 protein results from TCRdb running MiXCR on the multiplex PCR reads. The top ten hold around 25% of the sample, which has over 75,000 distinct CDR3 sequences, 55% to 75% seen once. Between the trimmed V and J ends, which lost 8 bases and 1 base, there was a span of 13 bases. The CDR3 length is 13 residues. CDR1 is SQVTM and CDR2 is ANQGSEA in the germline V gene.

Sequences were obtained from tumor-adjacent normal liver tissue. The genes are TRBV29-1 and TRBJ2-3, with D unclear. The sequence came from a man aged 35 to 55 with primary liver carcinoma and hepatitis B virus infection. The CDR3 DNA reads as TGCAGCACTGATTCGGCCCGCACAGATACGCAGTATTTT. It is translated as CSTDSARTDTQYF.